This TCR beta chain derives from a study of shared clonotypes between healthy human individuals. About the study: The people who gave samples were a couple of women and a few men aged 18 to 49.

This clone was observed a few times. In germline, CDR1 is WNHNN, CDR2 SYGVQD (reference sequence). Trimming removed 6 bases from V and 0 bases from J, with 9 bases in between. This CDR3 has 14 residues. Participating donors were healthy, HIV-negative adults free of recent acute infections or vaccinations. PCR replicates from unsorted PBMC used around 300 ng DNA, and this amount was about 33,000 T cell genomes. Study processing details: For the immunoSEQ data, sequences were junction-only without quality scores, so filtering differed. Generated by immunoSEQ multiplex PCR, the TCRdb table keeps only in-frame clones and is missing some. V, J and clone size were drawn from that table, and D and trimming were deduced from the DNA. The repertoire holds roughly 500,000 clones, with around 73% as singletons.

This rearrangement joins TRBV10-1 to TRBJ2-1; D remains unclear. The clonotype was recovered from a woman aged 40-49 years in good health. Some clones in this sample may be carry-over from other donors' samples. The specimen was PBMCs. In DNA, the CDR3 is TGCGCCAGCAGCCCGGCCGGCTCCTACAATGAGCAGTTCTTC. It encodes CASSPAGSYNEQFF.